These T cell receptor beta chains were read from a single sample in a study of T cell responses to AZD1222 COVID-19 vaccine. TCRdb keeps only in-frame clones here, not all; method: immunoSEQ multiplex PCR. The sample records around 99,000 clones, about nine tenths being singletons. The material was peripheral blood, obtained 28 days after the second AZD1222 dose. Source of these receptors: an adult who received the AZD1222 COVID-19 vaccine. The CDR3 runs from the conserved cysteine through the conserved F or W. D genes are given only for firm matches. A row's size may be missing; if present it is once, few, many or a size class.

clone size	V gene	D gene	J gene	CDR3 protein	CDR3 DNA
.	TRBV7-9	TRBD1	TRBJ2-7	CASSLEDRATYEQYF	TGTGCCAGCAGCTTGGAGGACAGGGCCACCTACGAGCAGTACTTC
.	TRBV6-6	.	TRBJ2-2	CASSQSGQNTGELFF	TGTGCCAGCAGCCAATCGGGACAGAACACCGGGGAGCTGTTTTTT
once	TRBV5-1	TRBD1	TRBJ1-6	CASKDRDNSPLHF	TGCGCCAGCAAAGACAGGGATAATTCACCCCTCCACTTT
once	TRBV7-2	.	TRBJ1-1	CASSPNSQGAEAFF	TGTGCCAGCAGCCCCAATTCCCAGGGAGCTGAAGCTTTCTTT
.	TRBV6-1	.	TRBJ1-2	CASSEFSMGPYGYTF	TGTGCCAGCAGTGAGTTCTCTATGGGGCCCTATGGCTACACCTTC
.	TRBV6-5	TRBD1	TRBJ2-3	CASSPGQGRADTQYF	TGTGCCAGCAGTCCCGGACAGGGAAGGGCAGATACGCAGTATTTT
.	TRBV9	.	TRBJ1-3	CASSVVGDSGNTIYF	TGTGCCAGCAGCGTAGTGGGAGACTCTGGAAACACCATATATTTT
.	TRBV2	.	TRBJ2-2	CASRRDSHTGELFF	TGTGCCAGCAGGCGGGACAGCCACACCGGGGAGCTGTTTTTT
.	TRBV7-9	.	TRBJ1-1	CASSSNDLANTEAFF	TGTGCCAGCAGCTCGAACGATCTTGCCAACACTGAAGCTTTCTTT
.	TRBV10-2	.	TRBJ2-1	CASSESGNEQFF	TGCGCCAGCAGTGAGTCAGGGAATGAGCAGTTCTTC
once	TRBV5-6	TRBD2	TRBJ2-7	CASSLAGGDEQYF	TGTGCCAGCAGCTTAGCGGGAGGCGACGAGCAGTACTTC
.	TRBV6-5	.	TRBJ1-4	CASSYMQSLREKLFF	TGTGCCAGCAGTTACATGCAGTCCCTTAGGGAAAAACTGTTTTTT
.	TRBV20-1	TRBD2	TRBJ2-3	CSASAREGADTQYF	TGCAGTGCTAGTGCGCGGGAGGGCGCAGATACGCAGTATTTT
.	TRBV15	.	TRBJ2-7	CATSSVGQTYEQYF	TGTGCCACCAGCAGCGTCGGTCAGACCTACGAGCAGTACTTC
.	TRBV7-2	TRBD2	TRBJ2-7	CASSLVASGRRYEQYF	TGTGCCAGCAGCTTAGTGGCTAGCGGGAGAAGGTACGAGCAGTACTTC
.	TRBV7-2	TRBD2	TRBJ2-7	CASSLGGGRGYEQYF	TGTGCCAGCAGCTTAGGAGGCGGGAGGGGGTACGAGCAGTACTTC
.	TRBV25-1	.	TRBJ1-1	CASSPIMNTEAFF	TGTGCCAGCAGCCCCATCATGAACACTGAAGCTTTCTTT
.	TRBV27	.	TRBJ1-6	CASSLGWGLNSPLHF	TGTGCCAGCAGTTTAGGGTGGGGCCTTAATTCACCCCTCCACTTT
.	TRBV10-3	.	TRBJ2-5	CAISENPGSQETQYF	TGTGCCATCAGTGAGAACCCAGGGAGCCAAGAGACCCAGTACTTC
.	TRBV28	.	TRBJ1-6	CASSPQGFNSPLHF	TGTGCCAGCAGTCCACAGGGTTTTAATTCACCCCTCCACTTT
.	TRBV19	.	TRBJ2-1	CASTEGQGPYNEQFF	TGTGCCAGTACCGAGGGGCAGGGACCCTACAATGAGCAGTTCTTC
.	TRBV4-1	.	TRBJ1-6	CASSQDGRSSYNSPLHF	TGCGCCAGCAGCCAAGATGGGCGGAGCTCCTATAATTCACCCCTCCACTTT
.	TRBV6-4	.	TRBJ2-1	CASSLGPSSSYNEQFF	TGTGCCAGCAGTCTGGGACCGTCGAGCTCCTACAATGAGCAGTTCTTC
.	TRBV27	TRBD1	TRBJ2-7	CASSKTQGRPYEQYF	TGTGCCAGCAGTAAAACACAGGGGAGACCATACGAGCAGTACTTC
.	TRBV6-5	TRBD1	TRBJ1-1	CASRAGTGNTEAFF	TGTGCCAGCAGGGCCGGGACAGGAAACACTGAAGCTTTCTTT
.	TRBV7-9	.	TRBJ1-2	CASSLVAGDGGYTF	TGTGCCAGCAGCTTAGTAGCAGGGGACGGTGGCTACACCTTC
.	TRBV12-3/TRBV12-4	.	TRBJ1-1	CATRISAWTEAFF	TGTGCCACCCGCATAAGTGCATGGACTGAAGCTTTCTTT
.	TRBV27	TRBD1	TRBJ1-5	CASCTGQGSQPQHF	TGTGCCAGCTGTACTGGACAGGGGAGTCAGCCCCAGCATTTT
.	TRBV5-8	.	TRBJ1-1	CASSWDTTGAFF	TGTGCCAGCAGCTGGGACACGACGGGAGCTTTCTTT
.	TRBV19	TRBD1	TRBJ2-2	CASQTGAGAGELFF	TGTGCCAGTCAGACAGGGGCGGGTGCCGGGGAGCTGTTTTTT
once	TRBV9	TRBD1	TRBJ2-4	CASSAGGAGSKNIQYF	TGTGCCAGCAGTGCAGGGGGCGCGGGTTCCAAAAACATTCAGTACTTC
.	TRBV6-6	.	TRBJ1-5	CASTPRGGLNQPQHF	TGTGCCAGCACCCCCCGAGGAGGGCTAAATCAGCCCCAGCATTTT
once	TRBV24-1	.	TRBJ2-2	CATSDLQGLAGELFF	TGTGCCACCAGTGATTTGCAGGGTTTAGCCGGGGAGCTGTTTTTT
.	TRBV21-1	.	TRBJ1-2	CASSAGQREFFGYTF	TGTGCCAGCAGCGCGGGACAGCGCGAGTTTTTTGGCTACACCTTC
.	TRBV5-1	.	TRBJ2-1	CASSSTHYDPEQFF	TGCGCCAGCAGCTCGACTCATTACGATCCCGAGCAGTTCTTC
.	TRBV7-9	TRBD2	TRBJ2-7	CASSYGPVTSGSSYEQYF	TGTGCCAGCAGCTACGGGCCAGTAACTAGCGGGAGCTCCTACGAGCAGTACTTC
.	TRBV29-1	TRBD2	TRBJ2-7	CSVGGGGEEQYF	TGCAGCGTCGGGGGGGGTGGAGAGGAGCAGTACTTC
.	TRBV10-3	TRBD2	TRBJ2-3	CAISTRQGYLAGGPLIDTQYF	TGTGCCATCAGTACCAGACAGGGGTACCTAGCGGGAGGGCCTTTGATAGATACGCAGTATTTT
.	TRBV28	.	TRBJ1-5	CASTRRDQPQHF	TGTGCCAGCACTAGAAGGGATCAGCCCCAGCATTTT
.	TRBV7-3	TRBD2	TRBJ2-1	CASSLGAGDYNEQFF	TGTGCCAGCAGCTTAGGGGCGGGGGACTACAATGAGCAGTTCTTC
.	TRBV19	.	TRBJ1-1	CASSIGTRVQMNTEAFF	TGTGCCAGTAGTATAGGAACAAGGGTTCAAATGAACACTGAAGCTTTCTTT
once	TRBV28	TRBD1	TRBJ1-6	CASRDRQGGNSPLHF	TGTGCCAGCAGGGATCGACAGGGAGGTAATTCACCCCTCCACTTT
.	TRBV29-1	.	TRBJ1-1	CSVLDRPEAFF	TGCAGCGTCTTAGACAGGCCCGAAGCTTTCTTT
.	TRBV9	TRBD1	TRBJ1-6	CASSAGQGWNSPLHF	TGTGCCAGCAGCGCCGGACAGGGTTGGAATTCACCCCTCCACTTT
.	TRBV18	.	TRBJ1-1	CASSPQSTLRPFF	TGTGCCAGCTCACCACAATCGACCCTAAGGCCTTTCTTT
.	TRBV25-1	.	TRBJ1-1	CASKLSDATEAFF	TGTGCCAGCAAGTTGAGTGACGCCACTGAAGCTTTCTTT